This T cell receptor beta chain is from a study of blood T cell repertoires in COVID-19. Overall study context: T cells, B-cell-depleted T cells, or PBMCs provided the cDNA or gDNA that served as material.

In the authors' methods: Reference gene primer amplification gave estimated nucleated cell counts. The repertoire was sequenced with immunoSEQ multiplex PCR; TCRdb's copy has only in-frame clones and lacks some. V and J calls plus clone size are reproduced from that table; the DNA served to infer D and trimming. The sample consists of roughly 170,000 clones, around 79% of them appearing once. The germline CDR1 and CDR2 sequences are LGHDT and YNNKEL (reference sequence). Trimming left V 1 base short and J 7 bases short, with 22 bases between. The CDR3 totals 17 residues. The material sequenced was peripheral blood. The TCR comes from an older woman with acute or convalescent COVID-19. The rearrangement links TRBV3-1 (or the pseudogene TRBV3-2) to TRBJ1-2; perhaps TRBD1 as D (6 bases). CDR3 nucleotides: TGTGCCAGCAGCCAAGGACTGACCGGGGGGCAGGGCGGTGGCTACACCTTC. It encodes CASSQGLTGGQGGGYTF.